The 10 T cell receptor beta chains listed next were all sequenced from one sample in a study of cytomegalovirus exposure and HLA in healthy donors. The primer mix had 60 Vbeta and 13 Jbeta primers. Measured with immunoSEQ multiplex PCR; TCRdb has only the in-frame clones, and not every one. The table shows around 170,000 clones, with over 75% occurring only once. The sequenced sample consisted of PBMCs. Every receptor here comes from a woman between 25 and 40 years old in good health and CMV-seronegative.

The CDR3 protein is CASSYSTGSGGYTF. CDR3 in DNA: TGTGCCAGCAGTTACTCCACAGGGTCTGGCGGCTACACCTTC. This chain joins TRBV6-6 and TRBJ1-2, with D possibly matching TRBD1 (6 bases). The CDR3 consists of 14 residues. Trimming removed 0 bases at V and 8 bases at J, with 13 bases between. The germline V gene encodes CDR1 MNHNY and CDR2 SVGAGI (reference sequence).

The V call is TRBV5-4, the J call TRBJ2-7; 7 bases match TRBD1. The CDR3 covers 14 residues. CDR1 is SGHNT and CDR2 is YYREEE in the germline V gene (reference sequence). V shed 1 base and J 2 bases; nucleotides not matched to a gene: 3. The CDR3 here is CASSLRGPTYEQYF. The CDR3 region has the DNA TGTGCCAGCAGCTTGAGGGGGCCCACCTACGAGCAGTACTTC.

The rearrangement joins TRBV27 to TRBJ2-7; TRBD1 agrees at 7 bases. CDR3 size: 15 residues. Looked up from germline, CDR1 is MNHEY and CDR2 is SMNVEV (reference sequence). J lost 1 base, V lost 6 bases, and 9 bases had no gene match. The CDR3 nucleotides are TGTGCCAGCAGGGTCCTGGGGACAGCTTCCTACGAGCAGTACTTC. Translated, it gives CASRVLGTASYEQYF.

V and J are TRBV9 and TRBJ2-1; TRBD2 matches at 15 bases. Germline CDR1 and CDR2: SGDLS and YYNGEE. The CDR3 is 17 residues long. V shed 2 bases, J shed 7 bases, and the junction held 7 bases outside the gene matches. The chain's CDR3 is CASSVEGLAGGWNEQFF. In nucleotides, the CDR3 is TGTGCCAGCAGCGTCGAGGGACTAGCGGGGGGCTGGAATGAGCAGTTCTTC.

This chain uses TRBV5-1 with TRBJ1-2; 8 bases match TRBD1. Trimming cost V 4 bases and J 3 bases; bases outside gene matches: 11. The CDR3 length is 16 residues. From germline, CDR1 is SGHRS and CDR2 YFSETQ. The CDR3 bases are TGCGCCAGCAGCACGCTCTTTCCGGGACAGGACTATGGCTACACCTTC. The encoded protein is CASSTLFPGQDYGYTF.

This chain uses TRBV2 with TRBJ2-3; unclear D gene. The CDR3 length is 12 residues. Germline V gives CDR1 SNHLY, CDR2 FYNNEI. The ends were cut back, 4 bases at V and 6 bases at J, with 8 bases in the middle. The CDR3 spells CASSADLDTQYF. CDR3 bases: TGTGCCAGCAGTGCAGATCTGGATACGCAGTATTTT. Supplemented by reference TRBV2 and TRBJ2-3, the full variable domain reads EPEVTQTPSHQVTQMGQEVILRCVPISNHLYFYWYRQILGQKVEFLVSFYNNEISEKSEIFDDQFSVERPDGSNFTLKIRSTKLEDSAMYFCASSADLDTQYFGPGTRLTVL.

This chain joins TRBV6-6 and TRBJ1-1; TRBD1 matches 7 bases. The germline V gene has CDR1 MNHNY and CDR2 SVGAGI (reference sequence). CDR3 length: 15 amino acids. The ends lost 4 bases at V and 1 base at J; junction bases unmatched: 6. For the CDR3, the DNA is TGTGCCAGCAGTTCTCAGGGGGTCCAGAACACTGAAGCTTTCTTT. It translates to CASSSQGVQNTEAFF.

V is TRBV7-2 and J is TRBJ2-5; D remains unclear. The CDR3 is 14 amino acids. Germline lookup yields CDR1 SGHTA and CDR2 FQGNSA. Trimming removed 0 bases from V and 8 bases from J, with 13 bases in between. The CDR3 sequence is CASSLALAERTQYF. As DNA, the CDR3 is TGTGCCAGCAGCTTAGCCCTCGCAGAACGTACCCAGTACTTC.

This clone occurred a few times. The chain carries TRBV6-5 and TRBJ1-1; weak D call: TRBD1 (6 bases). V was clipped by 6 bases and J by 7 bases, with 18 bases between them. Germline V lookup: CDR1 MNHEY, CDR2 SVGAGI. The CDR3 consists of 14 residues. The CDR3 coding sequence is TGTGCCAGCAGCCCCCAGGGGCCGATCAATGAAGCTTTCTTT. The encoded protein is CASSPQGPINEAFF.

The CDR3 coding sequence is TGTGCCAGCTCACCATTCATCGGACGGGGGGCGTATGAGCAGTTCTTC. Translating gives CASSPFIGRGAYEQFF. The V call is TRBV18, the J call TRBJ2-1, with a weak D call TRBD2 (7 bases). The germline V and J ends were trimmed by 2 bases and 8 bases, with 19 bases remaining between them. Looked up from germline, CDR1 is KGHSH and CDR2 is LQKENI. The length of the CDR3 is 16 residues.